This T cell receptor (beta chain) stems from a study of T cell therapy after organ transplantation. Study information: Across 2 to 6 intravenous infusions, patients got a median of 1.92 x 10^8 CMV-specific T cells. Whole-study results and caveats: Nonresponder repertoires showed strong pretherapy expansions, barely changing post-therapy.

Some clones are missing from TCRdb's copy, which holds only in-frame ones; the method was immunoSEQ multiplex PCR. Of 51,000 or so clones detected, about 95% appear once; the ten largest clones hold around 3.1%. As to this clone: Antigen: not known.

The input for sequencing was CD8+ T cells from blood, taken before autologous CMV-specific T cell therapy. The sequence was collected from a human patient who had received a solid organ transplant and had CMV disease.

CDR3: CASSPSGSTGELFF. Written as DNA, the CDR3 is TGTGCCAGCAGTCCCTCGGGGTCCACCGGGGAGCTGTTTTTT. The chain uses TRBV28 and TRBJ2-2, with D perhaps matching TRBD2 (5 bases). The CDR3 covers 14 residues. Germline V CDR1 and CDR2: MDHEN, SYDVKM. Trimming took off 5 bases at V and 4 bases at J, with 11 bases between the two ends. The full variable domain, with the rest looked up from reference TRBV28 and TRBJ2-2, is DVKVTQSSRYLVKRTGEKVFLECVQDMDHENMFWYRQDPGLGLRLIYFSYDVKMKEKGDIPEGYSVSREKKERFSLILESASTNQTSMYLCASSPSGSTGELFFGEGSRLTVL.